These 27 T cell receptor beta chains were sequenced from one sample in a study of T cells in Graves' hyperthyroidism and ophthalmopathy. It was RNA transcripts that yielded the amplified TCR beta CDR3 regions. The HTBI primer set was used in a first-round RT-PCR of the TCR CDR3. TCRdb redid the calling of the multiplex PCR reads with MiXCR, one entry per CDR3 protein. The sample lists about 380,000 distinct CDR3 sequences, 11% to 15% occurring once. Sequencing input: blood. The source is an older woman with Graves' hyperthyroidism.

This rearrangement joins TRBV30 to TRBJ2-1, with D unresolved. V shed 4 bases and J shed 7 bases, with 14 bases lying between them. Germline CDR1 reads GTSNPN; CDR2 reads SVGIG (reference sequence). The CDR3 has 13 residues. The CDR3 loop is CAWTPDGQNEQFF. As DNA, the CDR3 is TGTGCCTGGACTCCGGACGGTCAGAATGAGCAGTTCTTC.

In its sample, this clonotype was seen many times. The rearrangement joins TRBV7-9 to TRBJ2-1; a possible D gene is TRBD1 (5 bases). CDR1 is SEHNR and CDR2 is FQNEAQ in the germline V gene (reference sequence). V lost 0 bases and J lost 8, with 14 bases in between. This CDR3 contains 15 residues. The DNA for the CDR3 is TGTGCCAGCAGCTTAGCGGTGCAGGGTAGTCATGAGCAGTTCTTC. Amino acids: CASSLAVQGSHEQFF.

In its sample, this clonotype was seen a few times. V gene TRBV11-2 combines with J gene TRBJ2-7; D ambiguous. V lost 6 bases to trimming and J lost 2 bases, with 8 bases between them. From germline, CDR1 is SGHAT and CDR2 FQNNGV. The CDR3 totals 12 residues. The CDR3 spells CASSPQPYEQYF. The CDR3 bases are TGTGCCAGCAGTCCCCAACCCTACGAGCAGTACTTC.

This clonotype was found many times. The rearrangement uses TRBV27 and TRBJ2-5; no clear D. This CDR3 is built from 14 residues. The V end lost 5 bases, the J end lost 2 bases, and 12 bases lay between the germline ends. Per the germline V gene, CDR1 is MNHEY and CDR2 is SMNVEV (reference sequence). As DNA, the CDR3 is TGTGCCAGCAGTCCCTCCCGGCGGCAAGAGACCCAGTACTTC. This translates into CASSPSRRQETQYF.

This clonotype was detected a few times. A much bigger clone sits one base away, suggesting this may be a read error. The chain uses TRBV12-3 or TRBV12-4 and TRBJ1-1; D is uncertain. The CDR3 contains 14 residues. The CDR3 is CASSLGVGNTEASF. CDR3 in DNA: TGTGCCAGCAGTTTAGGGGTTGGAAACACTGAAGCTTCCTTT.

The table lists this clonotype with many counts. V is TRBV20-1 and J is TRBJ2-1; D not resolved. V lost 3 bases and J 1 base, leaving 7 bases between the germline ends. The germline V gene encodes CDR1 DFQATT and CDR2 SNEGSKA (reference sequence). This CDR3 comprises 13 residues. The CDR3 spells CSARVPSYNEQFF. CDR3 sequence (DNA): TGCAGTGCTAGGGTTCCTTCCTACAATGAGCAGTTCTTC.

This clonotype was counted at least ten times. The chain recombines TRBV20-1 with TRBJ1-2; unclear D gene. This CDR3 is built from 15 residues. The germline CDR1 and CDR2 sequences are DFQATT and SNEGSKA (reference sequence). V was pared by 0 bases and J by 8 bases, with 19 bases between. CDR3 in DNA: TGCAGTGCTAGAGACACCCAAAGGCCCTCTTTCGGCTACACCTTC. As protein: CSARDTQRPSFGYTF.

This chain connects TRBV5-5 to TRBJ2-5; D might be TRBD1 (6 bases). V lost 4 bases, J lost 4 bases, and 20 bases lay in between. The CDR3 covers 16 residues. CDR1 is SGHKS and CDR2 is YYEKEE in the germline V gene (reference sequence). CDR3 residues: CASSDAYREVGETQYF. CDR3 DNA: TGTGCCAGCAGCGACGCCTACAGGGAAGTGGGAGAGACCCAGTACTTC.

Many counts were recorded for this clonotype. V usage is TRBV7-3 and J usage is TRBJ2-1; D assignment may be TRBD1 or TRBD2 (5 bases each). The CDR3 is 16 residues long. V lost 3 bases and J lost 0, with 12 bases in between. Per the germline V gene, CDR1 is SGHTA and CDR2 is FQGTGA. CDR3 in DNA: TGTGCCAGCAGCTTCGGGACCCCTGCCTCCTACAATGAGCAGTTCTTC. This encodes CASSFGTPASYNEQFF.

The J gene is TRBJ1-3, the V gene TRBV4-1, with TRBD1 matching 9 bases. After removal of 4 bases from V and 4 bases from J, the junction contained 8 bases not matched to a gene. Germline V gene data show CDR1 as MGHRA and CDR2 as YSYEKL. The CDR3 length is 16 residues. The CDR3 DNA follows: TGCGCCAGCAGCCCCGGAAACGACAGGGGGGGAAACACCATATATTTT. Translating gives CASSPGNDRGGNTIYF.

This clonotype has at least ten counts. The V and J genes are TRBV6-2 or TRBV6-3 and TRBJ2-4; 8 positions agree with TRBD2. J lost 5 bases, V lost 6 bases, and 9 bases had no gene match. This CDR3 is built from 15 residues. From germline, CDR1 is MNHEY and CDR2 SVGEGT. CDR3 in DNA: TGTGCCAGCAGGCCCCGACTAGCGACCGAAAACATTCAGTACTTC. Residues: CASRPRLATENIQYF.

This clonotype was detected many times. The chain employs TRBV25-1 and TRBJ2-7, with a weak D call TRBD1 (5 bases). This CDR3 has 14 residues. V was clipped by 3 bases and J by 4 bases, with 13 bases between them. Germline assignment: CDR1 MGHDK and CDR2 SYGVNS. The CDR3 DNA reads as TGTGCCAGCAGTGAGTCAGGGATCCTTTACGAGCAGTACTTC. Translated, it gives CASSESGILYEQYF.

This clonotype has at least ten counts. The rearrangement uses TRBV11-2 and TRBJ2-5, with 7 positions matching TRBD1. The CDR3 extends over 14 amino acids. Looked up from germline, CDR1 is SGHAT and CDR2 is FQNNGV. V lost 5 bases to trimming and J lost 2 bases; unmatched junction nucleotides: 5. CDR3 region: CASSLGTVQETQYF. The CDR3 DNA sequence: TGTGCCAGCAGCCTGGGGACAGTTCAAGAGACCCAGTACTTC.

This rearrangement joins TRBV7-2 to TRBJ2-7; TRBD2 agrees at 7 bases. Germline CDR1 and CDR2: SGHTA and FQGNSA. The trim removed 7 bases at V and 3 bases at J, leaving 9 bases unmatched. This CDR3 comprises 14 residues. The DNA for the CDR3 is TGTGCCAGCACCCGAGAGTGGGGGGGCTACGAGCAGTACTTC. The encoded protein is CASTREWGGYEQYF.

This clonotype was seen just once. The rearrangement links TRBV7-2 to TRBJ1-2, with unresolved D. The CDR3 is 13 residues long. Germline V gives CDR1 SGHTA, CDR2 FQGNSA. V lost 5 bases and J 8 bases, leaving 15 bases between the germline ends. The CDR3 region is CASSHRVGGGYTF. The CDR3 DNA reads TGTGCCAGCAGCCATAGGGTAGGAGGAGGCTACACCTTC.

This clonotype was counted a few times. The genes are TRBV5-1 and TRBJ2-5, with D uncertain. Germline assignment: CDR1 SGHRS and CDR2 YFSETQ. V gave up 0 bases and J gave up 0 bases, with 9 bases separating them. The CDR3 is made up of 15 amino acids. The CDR3 loop reads CASSLGASYQETQYF. The CDR3 DNA reads as TGCGCCAGCAGCTTGGGGGCCTCGTACCAAGAGACCCAGTACTTC.

Ten or more counts support this clonotype. This rearrangement joins TRBV7-2 to TRBJ2-7; 10 positions agree with TRBD2. Germline CDR1 SGHTA, CDR2 FQGNSA. V lost 3 bases and J lost 4; bases outside the gene matches: 18. The CDR3 spans 19 residues. The CDR3, as DNA: TGTGCCAGCAGCTTCTCCTTCTTATTCCGGACTAGCGGACCTTACGAGCAGTACTTC. Its protein is CASSFSFLFRTSGPYEQYF.

This clonotype was detected ten times or more. The chain joins TRBV20-1 to TRBJ2-1; D is tentatively TRBD1 or TRBD2 (5 bases each). V was trimmed by 3 bases and J by 3 bases, leaving 15 bases between them. CDR3 length equals 15 residues. Germline V gives CDR1 DFQATT, CDR2 SNEGSKA (reference sequence). The CDR3 nucleotides read TGCAGTGCTAGTCCTCGGGACCCGGGCTACAATGAGCAGTTCTTC. Translation gives CSASPRDPGYNEQFF.

This clonotype was detected only a few times. The chain employs TRBV4-1 and TRBJ1-3; D remains unclear. Looked up from germline, CDR1 is MGHRA and CDR2 is YSYEKL. V was cut by 5 bases and J by 2 bases, with 16 bases left in between. CDR3 length equals 16 residues. The CDR3 DNA reads TGCGCCAGCAGCAAACCATCCCTGCTGGCTGGAAACACCATATATTTT. The encoded protein is CASSKPSLLAGNTIYF.

In the case of this clonotype: A much bigger clone sits one base away, suggesting this may be a read error. The V call is TRBV12-5, the J call TRBJ1-5; 7 bases map to TRBD1. The CDR3 length is 14 residues. CDR1 LGHNT and CDR2 FRNRAP come from the germline V gene. The CDR3 bases are TGTGCTAGTGGGCCGGGACAGCCGAATCAGCCCCGGCATTTT. This gives the protein CASGPGQPNQPRHF.

A note on this clonotype: A much larger clone sits a single nucleotide away, making a read error possible. The V gene is TRBV5-1, the J gene TRBJ2-5; 9 positions agree with TRBD1. Germline V gene lookup returns CDR1 SGHRS and CDR2 YFSETQ. The CDR3 is 15 amino acids. CDR3 DNA sequence: TGCGCCAGCAGCAGACCGGGACAGGGTCAAGAGGCCCAGTACTTC. Residues: CASSRPGQGQEAQYF.

The chain has TRBV7-9 and TRBJ2-1; the D gene is possibly TRBD2 (6 bases). This CDR3 has 16 amino acids. Looked up from germline, CDR1 is SEHNR and CDR2 is FQNEAQ (reference sequence). V was cut by 3 bases and J by 0 bases, with 12 bases left in between. This chain's CDR3 is CASSLRSGSSYNEQFF. DNA of the CDR3: TGTGCCAGCAGCTTGCGTAGCGGAAGCTCCTACAATGAGCAGTTCTTC. Full variable domain (rest looked up from reference TRBV7-9 and TRBJ2-1): DTGVSQNPRHKITKRGQNVTFRCDPISEHNRLYWYRQTLGQGPEFLTYFQNEAQLEKSRLLSDRFSAERPKGSFSTLEIQRTEQGDSAMYLCASSLRSGSSYNEQFFGPGTRLTVL.

This clonotype has just a few counts. The V call is TRBV3-1, the J call TRBJ2-5; the match to TRBD2 covers 11 bases. There are 15 residues in the CDR3. After removal of 4 bases from V and 0 bases from J, the junction contained 1 base not matched to a gene. Looked up from germline, CDR1 is LGHDT and CDR2 is YNNKEL (reference sequence). The CDR3 DNA is TGTGCCAGCAGCCGGGGACTAGCGGACCAAGAGACCCAGTACTTC. It is translated as CASSRGLADQETQYF.

This clonotype was observed a handful of times. The chain carries TRBV4-1 and TRBJ1-2; 10 bases line up with TRBD1. V lost 4 bases, J lost 5 bases, and 4 bases stayed unmatched. Germline values: CDR1 MGHRA, CDR2 YSYEKL. The CDR3 contains 14 residues. The CDR3 reads CASSLGQGEYGYTF. In nucleotides, the CDR3 is TGCGCCAGCAGCCTCGGACAGGGGGAGTATGGCTACACCTTC.

This clonotype occurred many times. This rearrangement joins TRBV28 to TRBJ1-2; D is perhaps TRBD1 (6 bases). V shed 3 bases and J shed 9 bases, with 17 bases lying between them. Germline assignment: CDR1 MDHEN and CDR2 SYDVKM. The CDR3 is 14 residues long. CDR3 sequence (DNA): TGTGCCAGCAGTTTTTATTTGACAGGCGGAAGCTACACCTTC. This sequence encodes CASSFYLTGGSYTF.

This clonotype has ten or more counts. The rearrangement uses TRBV28 and TRBJ2-3; the match to TRBD2 covers 10 bases. The CDR3 length is 15 residues. V lost 6 bases to trimming and J lost 5 bases; unmatched junction nucleotides: 8. CDR1 is MDHEN, CDR2 SYDVKM, per germline. The CDR3 sequence: CASSPSGRAGDTQYF. CDR3 in DNA: TGTGCCAGCAGCCCGAGCGGGAGGGCCGGAGATACGCAGTATTTT.

The V call is TRBV10-3, the J call TRBJ1-4; no reliable D call. Trimming stripped 4 bases from V and 7 bases from J, with 13 bases between. In germline, CDR1 is ENHRY, CDR2 SYGVKD. The CDR3 is 14 amino acids. The DNA for the CDR3 is TGTGCCATCAGTGGGAACGAGAGAGGTGAAAAACTGTTTTTT. Translating it yields CAISGNERGEKLFF.